This is a list of T cell receptor beta chains from one sample in a study of shared T cell receptors in the human thymus. The method was immunoSEQ multiplex PCR; TCRdb's version includes in-frame clones alone and lacks a portion of them. The sample shows under 450,000 clones, 95% of them seen only once. Material: thymocytes. All receptors derive from a human donor. CDR3s include the opening cysteine and the closing phenylalanine or tryptophan. Fields, in order: J gene, V gene, D gene, clone size, CDR3 DNA, CDR3 protein. A D gene is named only where the DNA matches it firmly. The listing skips clone size in some rows; elsewhere it reads once, few, many or a size class.

J: TRBJ2-1; V: TRBV4-1; D: NA; size: NA; DNA: TGCGCCAGCAGCCCCCCCCTATCTCGGCAGGGTCGAATAAATGAGCAGTTCTTC; CDR3: CASSPPLSRQGRINEQFF
J: TRBJ2-2; V: TRBV14; D: TRBD2; size: NA; DNA: TGTGCCAGCAGCGATGACCCGGGGGGCACCGGGGAGCTGTTTTTT; CDR3: CASSDDPGGTGELFF
J: TRBJ1-5; V: TRBV28; D: TRBD1; size: NA; DNA: TGTGCCAGCATTCTCCGGGACAGGGGGCATGGACAGCCCCAGCATTTT; CDR3: CASILRDRGHGQPQHF
J: TRBJ1-2; V: TRBV15; D: NA; size: NA; DNA: TGTGCCACCAGCAGAGATCCCCGGACAGACACCTATGGCTACACCTTC; CDR3: CATSRDPRTDTYGYTF
J: TRBJ1-6; V: TRBV2; D: NA; size: few; DNA: TGTGCCAGCAGTGTCGATCACCCGGGGCGGTCACCCCTCCACTTT; CDR3: CASSVDHPGRSPLHF
J: TRBJ1-1; V: TRBV10-3; D: NA; size: NA; DNA: TGTGCCATCAGTGAGTCGAAGGGACTCCTGAACACTGAAGCTTTCTTT; CDR3: CAISESKGLLNTEAFF
J: TRBJ2-7; V: TRBV23-1; D: TRBD2; size: NA; DNA: TGCGCCAGCAGTCATCGGACTAGCGGGAGGGCGGGCGAGCAGTACTTC; CDR3: CASSHRTSGRAGEQYF
J: TRBJ2-2; V: TRBV2; D: TRBD1; size: NA; DNA: TGTGCCAGCAGTGGAGGGGGCGCGGGCACCGGGGAGCTGTTTTTT; CDR3: CASSGGGAGTGELFF
J: TRBJ2-3; V: TRBV27; D: NA; size: NA; DNA: TGTGCCAGCAGGGGGGACACCGCTTTCGGCACAGATACGCAGTATTTT; CDR3: CASRGDTAFGTDTQYF
J: TRBJ1-2; V: TRBV27; D: NA; size: NA; DNA: TGTGCCAGCAGTGCCGGGCCAGTCTATGGCTACACCTTC; CDR3: CASSAGPVYGYTF
J: TRBJ2-1; V: TRBV11-2; D: TRBD1; size: NA; DNA: TGTGCCAGCAGCTACCACAGGGGCCCTTCCTACAATGAGCAGTTCTTC; CDR3: CASSYHRGPSYNEQFF
J: TRBJ2-3; V: TRBV28; D: NA; size: NA; DNA: TGTGCCAGCAGTATGCCCTTCACAGATACGCAGTATTTT; CDR3: CASSMPFTDTQYF
J: TRBJ2-1; V: TRBV11-3; D: NA; size: NA; DNA: TGTGCCAGCAGCCCACCGGGTACGGGGGAGCCCTACAATGAGCAGTTCTTC; CDR3: CASSPPGTGEPYNEQFF
J: TRBJ2-1; V: TRBV6-1; D: NA; size: NA; DNA: TGTGCCAGCAGCCCAGGGGGGACTGTAAATGAGCAGTTCTTC; CDR3: CASSPGGTVNEQFF
J: TRBJ2-6; V: TRBV21-1; D: NA; size: NA; DNA: TGTGCCACCAAAAGGGGGTACTCACCCTCTGGGGCCAACGTCCTGACTTTC; CDR3: CATKRGYSPSGANVLTF
J: TRBJ1-1; V: TRBV27; D: TRBD1; size: once; DNA: TGTGCCAGCAGTTTAAGGGACAGGGGGCGGGAGGACACTGAAGCTTTCTTT; CDR3: CASSLRDRGREDTEAFF
J: TRBJ2-1; V: TRBV2; D: TRBD2; size: NA; DNA: TGTGCCAGCCCGGGGACTAGCGTTGTGAATGAGCAGTTCTTC; CDR3: CASPGTSVVNEQFF
J: TRBJ2-1; V: TRBV27; D: NA; size: NA; DNA: TGTGCCAGCAGACCTGGGGGAGTGTTTTACAATGAGCAGTTCTTC; CDR3: CASRPGGVFYNEQFF
J: TRBJ2-2; V: TRBV6-1; D: NA; size: NA; DNA: TGTGCCACCTTTCAGGGCGGGGAGCTGTTTTTT; CDR3: CATFQGGELFF
J: TRBJ2-7; V: TRBV10-1; D: TRBD2; size: NA; DNA: TGCGCCAGCAGTGAAAAGCGGGAGGCACTCGAGCAGTACTTC; CDR3: CASSEKREALEQYF
J: TRBJ2-7; V: TRBV9; D: NA; size: NA; DNA: TGTGCCAGCAGCGTCCACGAGCAGTACTTC; CDR3: CASSVHEQYF
J: TRBJ1-2; V: TRBV30; D: TRBD1; size: NA; DNA: TGTGCCTGGAGTTTTCCCGGGACAGGGGGCGCTCGCTATGGCTACACCTTC; CDR3: CAWSFPGTGGARYGYTF
J: TRBJ2-1; V: TRBV15; D: TRBD1; size: NA; DNA: TGTGCCACCAGCAGAGGGGGGACAGGGGGTACTACCCGACGACCTAATGAGCAGTTCTTC; CDR3: CATSRGGTGGTTRRPNEQFF
J: TRBJ2-1; V: TRBV7-8; D: TRBD2; size: NA; DNA: TGTGCCAGCAGCTTAGCTGGGACTAGCGGAAGGAATGAGCAGTTCTTC; CDR3: CASSLAGTSGRNEQFF
J: TRBJ2-6; V: TRBV5-8; D: NA; size: NA; DNA: TGTGCCAGCAGGACTATGGGTAGTGGGGCCAACGTCCTGACTTTC; CDR3: CASRTMGSGANVLTF
J: TRBJ2-3; V: TRBV30; D: NA; size: NA; DNA: TGTGCCTGGAGTGACCCCCAGAATAGCGGCACAGATACGCAGTATTTT; CDR3: CAWSDPQNSGTDTQYF
J: TRBJ2-3; V: TRBV30; D: TRBD2; size: NA; DNA: TGTGCCTGGACCGGAACCACTAGCGGGAGCCCAGATACGCAGTATTTT; CDR3: CAWTGTTSGSPDTQYF
J: TRBJ2-5; V: TRBV28; D: NA; size: NA; DNA: TGTGCCAGCCCTCCCTCCGCACAGGTCCAAGAGACCCAGTACTTC; CDR3: CASPPSAQVQETQYF
J: TRBJ2-7; V: TRBV7-8; D: NA; size: NA; DNA: TGTGCCAGCTGTTTAGGGGGGAGTGCCTACGAGCAGTACTTC; CDR3: CASCLGGSAYEQYF
J: TRBJ2-1; V: TRBV7-2; D: NA; size: NA; DNA: TGTGCCAGCAGCCCCCTCCCGGGGGAGTGGTGGAATGAGCAGTTCTTC; CDR3: CASSPLPGEWWNEQFF
J: TRBJ2-7; V: TRBV28; D: NA; size: NA; DNA: TGTGCCAGCACCCCCTCGGACGCAAGCTCCTACGAGCAGTACTTC; CDR3: CASTPSDASSYEQYF
J: TRBJ2-3; V: TRBV7-9; D: NA; size: NA; DNA: TGTGCCAGCAGCCCTCCGCGTAGCGTACCTAGCACAGATACGCAGTATTTT; CDR3: CASSPPRSVPSTDTQYF
J: TRBJ1-5; V: TRBV28; D: TRBD1; size: NA; DNA: TGTGCCAGCAGTTTCCCCCCGGACAGGGGGCGTAATCAGCCCCAGCATTTT; CDR3: CASSFPPDRGRNQPQHF
J: TRBJ2-7; V: TRBV4-1; D: NA; size: NA; DNA: TGCGCCAGCAGCCAAAAGGACCTAGCCGCACCCTACGAGCAGTACTTC; CDR3: CASSQKDLAAPYEQYF
J: TRBJ2-1; V: TRBV9; D: TRBD2; size: NA; DNA: TGTGCCAGCAGCATCCAGCCGGGACTAGCGGCTTACAATGAGCAGTTCTTC; CDR3: CASSIQPGLAAYNEQFF
J: TRBJ1-2; V: TRBV7-6; D: TRBD1; size: NA; DNA: TGTGCCAGCAGCTTCGCCGGGACAGACTATGGCTACACCTTC; CDR3: CASSFAGTDYGYTF
J: TRBJ1-2; V: TRBV14; D: NA; size: NA; DNA: TGTGCCAGCAGCCAAGAGGAAAGGGAGTGTGGCTACACCTTC; CDR3: CASSQEERECGYTF
J: TRBJ2-5; V: TRBV19; D: NA; size: NA; DNA: TGTGCCAGTAGTATAACCTCCCCAGGCCACCAAGAGACCCAGTACTTC; CDR3: CASSITSPGHQETQYF
J: TRBJ2-3; V: TRBV25-1; D: TRBD1; size: NA; DNA: TGTGCCAGCAGTGAAGCCAGGGGGATCCCCACAGATACGCAGTATTTT; CDR3: CASSEARGIPTDTQYF
J: TRBJ2-5; V: TRBV5-1; D: TRBD2; size: NA; DNA: TGCGCCAGCAGCTTGGCGGGGGGCCAAGAGACCCAGTACTTC; CDR3: CASSLAGGQETQYF
J: TRBJ2-7; V: TRBV11-2; D: TRBD1; size: NA; DNA: TGTGCCAGCAGCTTAGGGCGGGGACAGGGGGTCTACGAGCAGTACTTC; CDR3: CASSLGRGQGVYEQYF
J: TRBJ1-1; V: TRBV5-5; D: NA; size: NA; DNA: TGTGCCAGCAGCTTGGGAGGGGAGGGTGATTTCTTT; CDR3: CASSLGGEGDFF
J: TRBJ1-4; V: TRBV5-1; D: NA; size: NA; DNA: TGCGCCAGCAGCAAGGACAGCGTTTTTGAAAAACTGTTTTTT; CDR3: CASSKDSVFEKLFF